This T cell receptor (beta chain) was identified in a study of blood T cell repertoires in COVID-19. About the study: Sources were T cells, B-cell-depleted T cells, or PBMCs; the material itself was cDNA or gDNA.

A Seattle source enrolled patients during active infection and followed them longitudinally. The CDR3 consists of 13 residues. Germline loops: CDR1 MNHEY, CDR2 SVGAGI. The V end was cut by 7 bases, the J end by 5 bases, with 14 bases between. Libraries were prepared by immunoSEQ multiplex PCR; TCRdb keeps only in-frame clonotypes and omits some of them. The data contain 300,000 to 450,000 clones, over 85% of them singletons. The rearrangement links TRBV6-5 to TRBJ2-5, with TRBD1 as a possible D gene (5 bases). Sequenced sample: peripheral blood. The TCR sequence derives from a woman aged 60 to 75 with COVID-19, enrolled during active disease. The CDR3 DNA sequence: TGTGCCAGCAATATCAGGGTTGTGGAGACCCAGTACTTC. Residues: CASNIRVVETQYF.